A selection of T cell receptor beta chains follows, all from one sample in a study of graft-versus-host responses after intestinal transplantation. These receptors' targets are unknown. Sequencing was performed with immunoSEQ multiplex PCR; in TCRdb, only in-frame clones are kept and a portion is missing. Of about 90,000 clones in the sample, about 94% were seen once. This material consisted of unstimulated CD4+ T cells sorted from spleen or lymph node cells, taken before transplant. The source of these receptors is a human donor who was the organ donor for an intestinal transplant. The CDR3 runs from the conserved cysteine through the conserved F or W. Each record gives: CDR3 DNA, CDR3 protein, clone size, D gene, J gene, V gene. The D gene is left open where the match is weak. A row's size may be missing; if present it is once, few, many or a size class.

DNA: TGTGCCAGCAGCGGGGGAGGGACAGTTAACTATGGCTACACCTTC
CDR3: CASSGGGTVNYGYTF
size: NA
D: TRBD1
J: TRBJ1-2
V: TRBV7-2

DNA: TGCGCCAGCAGCTTGGTTCTAGCGGGGGGGTCAGATACGCAGTATTTT
CDR3: CASSLVLAGGSDTQYF
size: few
D: TRBD2
J: TRBJ2-3
V: TRBV5-1

DNA: TGTGCCAGCAGTTTATTAGCGGGGGCCCTCTCTGGGGCCAACGTCCTGACTTTC
CDR3: CASSLLAGALSGANVLTF
size: NA
D: TRBD2
J: TRBJ2-6
V: TRBV27

DNA: TGTGCCAGCAGGGATAGGACAGCTAACACTGAAGCTTTCTTT
CDR3: CASRDRTANTEAFF
size: NA
D: NA
J: TRBJ1-1
V: TRBV2

DNA: TGTGCCAGCAGCCTAGGATACGATAACTATGGCTACACCTTC
CDR3: CASSLGYDNYGYTF
size: NA
D: NA
J: TRBJ1-2
V: TRBV5-7

DNA: TGTGCCAGCAGCCAAGTTGCAATTGAGCCTAGCGGGGGTTCTAGCACAGATACGCAGTATTTT
CDR3: CASSQVAIEPSGGSSTDTQYF
size: NA
D: TRBD2
J: TRBJ2-3
V: TRBV4-2

DNA: TGTGCCAGCCCTAGGGAGTCCTACGAGCAGTACTTC
CDR3: CASPRESYEQYF
size: NA
D: NA
J: TRBJ2-7
V: TRBV19

DNA: TGTGCCAGCAGTTTTGCAGGTGCTAGGACTGAAGCTCTCTTT
CDR3: CASSFAGARTEALF
size: NA
D: NA
J: TRBJ1-1
V: TRBV27

DNA: TGTGCCAGCAGTTACGGGACAGGGAACTATGGCTACACCTTC
CDR3: CASSYGTGNYGYTF
size: NA
D: TRBD1
J: TRBJ1-2
V: TRBV6-6

DNA: TGTGCCAGCAGTGAGACTAGCGGGGGGCTCCCCCAGTACTTC
CDR3: CASSETSGGLPQYF
size: NA
D: TRBD2
J: TRBJ2-5
V: TRBV2

DNA: TGTGCCAGCAGCTACGGACCGGACGGAAACACCATATATTTT
CDR3: CASSYGPDGNTIYF
size: few
D: NA
J: TRBJ1-3
V: TRBV5-5

DNA: TGTGCCAGCAGGGGTAACGGACGGGACAGCTCCTACAATGAGCAGTTCTTC
CDR3: CASRGNGRDSSYNEQFF
size: NA
D: TRBD1
J: TRBJ2-1
V: TRBV5-4

DNA: TGCGCCAGCAGAGACGCTGAAGCTTTCTTT
CDR3: CASRDAEAFF
size: few
D: NA
J: TRBJ1-1
V: TRBV10-1

DNA: TGTGCCAGCAGCGTAGGAAAGGGGGGACAAGGCACAGATACGCAGTATTTT
CDR3: CASSVGKGGQGTDTQYF
size: NA
D: NA
J: TRBJ2-3
V: TRBV9

DNA: TGCAGCGTGGGACTAGCGGGGGCGCAATACAATGAGCAGTTCTTC
CDR3: CSVGLAGAQYNEQFF
size: NA
D: TRBD2
J: TRBJ2-1
V: TRBV29-1

DNA: TGTGCCAGCAGCGTAGGGCTAGCGGGGGGCTACGAGCAGTACTTC
CDR3: CASSVGLAGGYEQYF
size: NA
D: TRBD2
J: TRBJ2-7
V: TRBV9

DNA: TGTGCCAGCCGTCACAACGCGAACACCGGGGAGCTGTTTTTT
CDR3: CASRHNANTGELFF
size: NA
D: NA
J: TRBJ2-2
V: TRBV27

DNA: TGTGCCAGCAGTGAAGCGGCCCAAGAGACCCAGTACTTC
CDR3: CASSEAAQETQYF
size: few
D: NA
J: TRBJ2-5
V: TRBV6-1

DNA: TGTGCCAGCAGCTGGGGGACAGGGGTGGAGAACACTGAAGCTTTCTTT
CDR3: CASSWGTGVENTEAFF
size: NA
D: TRBD1
J: TRBJ1-1
V: TRBV5-7

DNA: TGCAGGCTGTCTCGGGATACGCAGTATTTT
CDR3: CRLSRDTQYF
size: NA
D: NA
J: TRBJ2-3
V: TRBV20-1

DNA: TGTGCCAGCAGCTTAGCTTCCCTACAGGGTAACTATGGCTACACCTTC
CDR3: CASSLASLQGNYGYTF
size: NA
D: NA
J: TRBJ1-2
V: TRBV7-3

DNA: TGCGCCAGCAGCCAATCGACGGTTTTCGACTATGGCTACACCTTC
CDR3: CASSQSTVFDYGYTF
size: NA
D: NA
J: TRBJ1-2
V: TRBV4-3

DNA: TGTGCCAGCAGTTTGGTTGGGACAGGTTTAGACTACGAGCAGTACTTC
CDR3: CASSLVGTGLDYEQYF
size: NA
D: TRBD1
J: TRBJ2-7
V: TRBV28

DNA: TGCGCCAGCAGCCTGGACAGGGTAGTACACGAGCAGTACTTC
CDR3: CASSLDRVVHEQYF
size: NA
D: TRBD1
J: TRBJ2-7
V: TRBV5-1

DNA: TGCGCCAGCAGGACAGGGGATCGGGGGAATGAGCAGTTCTTC
CDR3: CASRTGDRGNEQFF
size: NA
D: TRBD1
J: TRBJ2-1
V: TRBV4-1

DNA: TGTGCCAGCAGTTACCGGGCGGGAGGTTACTGGCCAAAACTGTTTTTT
CDR3: CASSYRAGGYWPKLFF
size: NA
D: NA
J: TRBJ1-4
V: TRBV28

DNA: TGTGCCAGCAGCGGCGCTAGCGGTTCCTACAATGAGCAGTTCTTC
CDR3: CASSGASGSYNEQFF
size: NA
D: TRBD2
J: TRBJ2-1
V: TRBV2

DNA: TGTGCCAGCTCGGCTAGCGGGGCCTACGAGCAGTACTTC
CDR3: CASSASGAYEQYF
size: NA
D: TRBD2
J: TRBJ2-7
V: TRBV18

DNA: TGTGCCAGCAGTTCCTCAGGAACAGGGACCGGGGAGCTGTTTTTT
CDR3: CASSSSGTGTGELFF
size: NA
D: NA
J: TRBJ2-2
V: TRBV6-6

DNA: TGTGCCAGCGCGGCGGAGGGGGACACAGATACGCAGTATTTT
CDR3: CASAAEGDTDTQYF
size: NA
D: NA
J: TRBJ2-3
V: TRBV4-2

DNA: TGTGCCAGCAGTGAAGCGCCGTTCACAGCGCTATATGGCTACACCTTC
CDR3: CASSEAPFTALYGYTF
size: NA
D: NA
J: TRBJ1-2
V: TRBV6-1

DNA: TGTGCCAGCTCACCACTTAGACAGGCGGGGGATGAAAAACTGTTTTTT
CDR3: CASSPLRQAGDEKLFF
size: NA
D: NA
J: TRBJ1-4
V: TRBV18

DNA: TGTGCCAGCAGCTTAGAGGGGGGGGTAACTGAAGCTTTCTTT
CDR3: CASSLEGGVTEAFF
size: NA
D: NA
J: TRBJ1-1
V: TRBV11-2

DNA: TGTGCCAGCAGTTACTTCGGGACAGGGCCCGGCTCTGAAGCTTTCTTT
CDR3: CASSYFGTGPGSEAFF
size: NA
D: TRBD1
J: TRBJ1-1
V: TRBV6-6

DNA: TGTGCCAGCAGCAAAGTCCAGGGGATAAATTCACCCCTCCACTTT
CDR3: CASSKVQGINSPLHF
size: NA
D: NA
J: TRBJ1-6
V: TRBV11-2

DNA: TGTGCCAGTAGTATAGATGTCTTGGGGCCGGCGCGTGGAAACACCATATATTTT
CDR3: CASSIDVLGPARGNTIYF
size: NA
D: NA
J: TRBJ1-3
V: TRBV19

DNA: TGTGCCAGCAGTTTGAATTTTGGGGAGCATTTT
CDR3: CASSLNFGEHF
size: NA
D: NA
J: TRBJ1-5
V: TRBV28

DNA: TGTGCCAGCAGTTACTCGTCCACAGCTTTCCACGAGCAGTACTTC
CDR3: CASSYSSTAFHEQYF
size: once
D: NA
J: TRBJ2-7
V: TRBV6-5

DNA: TGTGCCAGCAGCTTAGTAATGTATGATAAGTATCCTCTTCGAACTGAAGCTTTCTTT
CDR3: CASSLVMYDKYPLRTEAFF
size: NA
D: NA
J: TRBJ1-1
V: TRBV13

DNA: TGCGCCAGCACCCAGGTATCCGGGACAGCGGGCTCTGGGGCCAACGTCCTGACTTTC
CDR3: CASTQVSGTAGSGANVLTF
size: NA
D: NA
J: TRBJ2-6
V: TRBV5-1

DNA: TGTGCCAGCAGCCAAACAGGTCAGACCTCCTACGAGCAGTACTTC
CDR3: CASSQTGQTSYEQYF
size: NA
D: NA
J: TRBJ2-7
V: TRBV5-4

DNA: TGCGCCAGCAGCGCGGACCAAGAGACCCAGTACTTC
CDR3: CASSADQETQYF
size: NA
D: NA
J: TRBJ2-5
V: TRBV5-1

DNA: TGTGCCAGTAGTCCTCGGACAGGGTACAATCAGCCCCAGCATTTT
CDR3: CASSPRTGYNQPQHF
size: NA
D: TRBD1
J: TRBJ1-5
V: TRBV19

DNA: TGTGCCAGCAGCGTTGGTGCAGGCGCCGGGGCCAACGTCCTGACTTTC
CDR3: CASSVGAGAGANVLTF
size: NA
D: NA
J: TRBJ2-6
V: TRBV9

DNA: TGTGCCAGCAGTTTCAGGTTACCGAGGCAGGAGCAGTTCTTC
CDR3: CASSFRLPRQEQFF
size: NA
D: NA
J: TRBJ2-1
V: TRBV28